Sequencing of this T cell receptor (beta chain) was carried out in a study of blood T cell repertoires in COVID-19. Whole-study context: Specimens from acute and convalescent COVID-19 originated in the United States, Italy and Spain. In each case, the material was cDNA or gDNA derived from T cells, B-cell-depleted T cells, or PBMCs.

In the original analysis: Cell counts per sample came from amplifying reference gene primers. Data came from immunoSEQ multiplex PCR; TCRdb stores just in-frame clones and leaves some out. The V and J calls and clone size come from that table; D and trimming were worked out from the DNA. The table lists 210,000 or so clones, 84% of them singletons. Of note for this clone: This sample also contains other DNA sequences that code for the same CDR3.

The clonotype was recovered from a woman in her seventies with active or convalescent COVID-19. Specimen: peripheral blood.

CDR3 loop: CASSPEVPYEQYF. Here the CDR3 DNA reads TGTGCCAGCAGCCCTGAGGTCCCCTACGAGCAGTACTTC. V is TRBV7-9 and J is TRBJ2-7; D gene uncertain. Germline V gene data show CDR1 as SEHNR and CDR2 as FQNEAQ (reference sequence). The CDR3 totals 13 residues. The germline V and J ends were trimmed by 5 bases and 2 bases, with 10 bases remaining between them.